The source of this T cell receptor beta chain is a study of blood T cell repertoires in COVID-19. This clone turned up a few times. TCRdb keeps only in-frame clones here, not all; method: immunoSEQ multiplex PCR. The sample includes over 450,000 clones, 70% to 90% of them seen just once. The sequence was collected from a woman aged 45-65 years with COVID-19, enrolled during active disease. Source material: peripheral blood.

CDR3 sequence: CASSLAGGANYGYTF. The CDR3 DNA is TGTGCCAGCAGCCTAGCGGGAGGGGCTAACTATGGCTACACCTTC. V gene TRBV3-1 (or the pseudogene TRBV3-2) combines with J gene TRBJ1-2, with a weak D call TRBD1 (5 bases). The germline CDR1 and CDR2 sequences are LGHDT and YNNKEL (reference sequence). V was pared by 4 bases and J by 0 bases, with 12 bases between. The CDR3 runs to 15 residues.